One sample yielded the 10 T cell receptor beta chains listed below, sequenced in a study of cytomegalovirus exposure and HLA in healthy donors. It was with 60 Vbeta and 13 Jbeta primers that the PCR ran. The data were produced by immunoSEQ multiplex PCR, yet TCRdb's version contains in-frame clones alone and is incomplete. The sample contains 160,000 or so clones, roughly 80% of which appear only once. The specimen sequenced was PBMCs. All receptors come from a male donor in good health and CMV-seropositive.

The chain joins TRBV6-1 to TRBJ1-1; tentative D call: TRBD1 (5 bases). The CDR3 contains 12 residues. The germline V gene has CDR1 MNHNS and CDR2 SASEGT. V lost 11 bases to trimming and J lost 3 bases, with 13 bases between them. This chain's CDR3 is CALSGWDTEAFF. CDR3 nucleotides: TGTGCCCTCTCAGGGTGGGACACTGAAGCTTTCTTT.

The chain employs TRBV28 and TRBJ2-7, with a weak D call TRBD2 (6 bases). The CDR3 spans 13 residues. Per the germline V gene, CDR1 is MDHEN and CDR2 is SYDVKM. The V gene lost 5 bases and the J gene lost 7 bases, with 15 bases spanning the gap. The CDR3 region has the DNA TGTGCCAGCAGTCCGCCGGAGGCGGGGGAGCAGTACTTC. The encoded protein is CASSPPEAGEQYF.

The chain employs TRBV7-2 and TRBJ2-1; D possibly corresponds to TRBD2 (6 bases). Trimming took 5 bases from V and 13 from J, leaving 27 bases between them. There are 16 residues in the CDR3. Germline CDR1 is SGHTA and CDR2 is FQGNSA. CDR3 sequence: CASSVRARGGRGGQFF. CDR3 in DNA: TGTGCCAGCAGCGTTCGGGCGCGGGGCGGCCGTGGGGGACAGTTCTTC.

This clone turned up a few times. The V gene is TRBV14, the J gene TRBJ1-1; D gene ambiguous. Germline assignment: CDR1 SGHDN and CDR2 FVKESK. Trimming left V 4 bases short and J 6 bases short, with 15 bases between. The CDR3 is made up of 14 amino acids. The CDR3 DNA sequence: TGTGCCAGCAGCCCTATAGGTGGCGGGGCTGAAGCTTTCTTT. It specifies CASSPIGGGAEAFF.

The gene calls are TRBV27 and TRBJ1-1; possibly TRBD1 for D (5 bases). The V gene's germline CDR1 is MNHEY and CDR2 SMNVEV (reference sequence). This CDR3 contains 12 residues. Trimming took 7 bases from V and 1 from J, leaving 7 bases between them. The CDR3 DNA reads TGTGCCAGCAAAACAGGGAACACTGAAGCTTTCTTT. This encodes CASKTGNTEAFF.

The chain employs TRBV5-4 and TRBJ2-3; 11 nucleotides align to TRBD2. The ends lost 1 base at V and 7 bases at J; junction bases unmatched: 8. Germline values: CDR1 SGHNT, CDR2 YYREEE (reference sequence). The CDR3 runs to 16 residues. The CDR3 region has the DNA TGTGCCAGCAGCTTGTCACTACTAGCGGGGGAACATACGCAGTATTTT. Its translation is CASSLSLLAGEHTQYF.

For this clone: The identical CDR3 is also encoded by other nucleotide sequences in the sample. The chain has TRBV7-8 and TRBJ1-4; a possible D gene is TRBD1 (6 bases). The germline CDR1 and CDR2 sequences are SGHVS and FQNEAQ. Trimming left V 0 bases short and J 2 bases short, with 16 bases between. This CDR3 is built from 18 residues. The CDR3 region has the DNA TGTGCCAGCAGCTTAGCGGTGTCAGGGGTTGCGACTAATGAAAAACTGTTTTTT. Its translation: CASSLAVSGVATNEKLFF.

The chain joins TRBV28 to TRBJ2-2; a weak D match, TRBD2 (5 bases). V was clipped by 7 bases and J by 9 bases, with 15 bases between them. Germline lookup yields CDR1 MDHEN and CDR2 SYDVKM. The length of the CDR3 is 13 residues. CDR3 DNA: TGTGCCAGCACCCTGGGAGCGTCCCGGGAGCTGTTTTTT. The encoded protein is CASTLGASRELFF.

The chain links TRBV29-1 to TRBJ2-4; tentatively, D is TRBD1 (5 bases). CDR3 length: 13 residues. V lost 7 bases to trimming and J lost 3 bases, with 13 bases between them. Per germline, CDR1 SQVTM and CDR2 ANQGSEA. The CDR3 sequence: CSGQNVGKNIQYF. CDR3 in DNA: TGCAGCGGACAGAACGTAGGCAAAAACATTCAGTACTTC. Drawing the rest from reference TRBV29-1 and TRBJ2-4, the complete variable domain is SAVISQKPSRDICQRGTSLTIQCQVDSQVTMMFWYRQQPGQSLTLIATANQGSEATYESGFVIDKFPISRPNLTFSTLTVSNMSPEDSSIYLCSGQNVGKNIQYFGAGTRLSVL.

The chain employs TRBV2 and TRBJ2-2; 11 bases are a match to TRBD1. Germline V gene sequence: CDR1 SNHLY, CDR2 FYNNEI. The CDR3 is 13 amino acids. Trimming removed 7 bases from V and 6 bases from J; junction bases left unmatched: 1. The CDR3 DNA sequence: TGTGCCAGCACGGGACAGGGGGCCGGGGAGCTGTTTTTT. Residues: CASTGQGAGELFF.